This TCR beta chain was identified in a study of molecular identifiers for immune sequencing clone quantification. V lost 0 bases to trimming and J lost 5 bases, with 6 bases between them. This CDR3 region has 13 residues. The V gene's germline CDR1 is MNHEY and CDR2 SVGEGT. MiXCR was run by TCRdb on the PCR reads, yielding one entry per CDR3 protein. In the table there are about 630,000 distinct CDR3 sequences, roughly 25% of which are singletons. This clonotype was found many times. The rearrangement uses TRBV6-2 or TRBV6-3 and TRBJ2-3; D unresolved. Specimen: naive CD8+ T cells from blood, with Jurkat cell RNA spiked in. As to subset: FACS-sorted CD8+CD4-CCR7+CD45RA+ naive T cells. The receptor comes from a human donor in good health. Some libraries in this study had Jurkat cell RNA spiked in. The CDR3 DNA is TGTGCCAGCAGTTACTCCTCCGGAGATACGCAGTATTTT. It translates to CASSYSSGDTQYF.